This TCR beta chain was obtained from a study of T cells in narcolepsy. Study-wide points: Some memory CD4+ repertoires had no autoreactive clone sequences. Reportedly, autoreactive clonotypes were serially detected in patients' blood but not controls'.

To note about this clone: As yet, its antigen is unknown.

Clones were sequenced by immunoSEQ multiplex PCR, and TCRdb holds only the in-frame ones, with some missing. This sample has tens of thousands of clones, with about four fifths found just once. Sequencing was performed on CD45RA- memory CD4+ T cells from PBMCs. This clonotype originated in a human donor with narcolepsy.

CDR3 in DNA: TGTGCCAGCAGCCGCGACAGGGGGCGGAACAATGAGCAGTTCTTC. Its translation: CASSRDRGRNNEQFF. The chain has TRBV7-2 and TRBJ2-1; 10 bases match TRBD1. This CDR3 has 15 amino acids. CDR1 and CDR2 (germline): SGHTA, FQGNSA. The V and J ends lost 5 bases and 5 bases, in that order; junction bases with no gene match: 6.